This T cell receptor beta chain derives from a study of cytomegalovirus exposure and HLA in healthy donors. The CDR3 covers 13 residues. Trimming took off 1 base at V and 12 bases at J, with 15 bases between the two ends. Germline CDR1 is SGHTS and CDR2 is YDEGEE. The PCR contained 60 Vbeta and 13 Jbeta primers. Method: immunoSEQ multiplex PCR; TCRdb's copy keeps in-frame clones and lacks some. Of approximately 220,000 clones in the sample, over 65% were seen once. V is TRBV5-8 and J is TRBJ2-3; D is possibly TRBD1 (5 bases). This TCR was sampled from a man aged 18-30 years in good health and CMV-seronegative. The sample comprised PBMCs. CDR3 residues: CASSLIKGASQYF. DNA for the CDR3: TGTGCCAGCAGCTTGATCAAAGGGGCCAGTCAGTATTTT.